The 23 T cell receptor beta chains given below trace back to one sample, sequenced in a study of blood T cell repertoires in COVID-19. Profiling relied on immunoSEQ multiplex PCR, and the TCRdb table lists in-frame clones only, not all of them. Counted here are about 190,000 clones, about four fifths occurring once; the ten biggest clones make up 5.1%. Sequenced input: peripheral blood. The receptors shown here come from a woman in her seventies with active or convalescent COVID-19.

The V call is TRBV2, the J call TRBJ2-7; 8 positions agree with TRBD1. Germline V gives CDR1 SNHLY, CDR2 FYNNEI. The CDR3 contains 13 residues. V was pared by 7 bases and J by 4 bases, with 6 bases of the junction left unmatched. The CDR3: CASKRTGLYEQYF. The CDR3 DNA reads TGTGCCAGCAAAAGGACAGGGTTATACGAGCAGTACTTC. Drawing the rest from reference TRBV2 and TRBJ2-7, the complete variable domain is EPEVTQTPSHQVTQMGQEVILRCVPISNHLYFYWYRQILGQKVEFLVSFYNNEISEKSEIFDDQFSVERPDGSNFTLKIRSTKLEDSAMYFCASKRTGLYEQYFGPGTRLTVT.

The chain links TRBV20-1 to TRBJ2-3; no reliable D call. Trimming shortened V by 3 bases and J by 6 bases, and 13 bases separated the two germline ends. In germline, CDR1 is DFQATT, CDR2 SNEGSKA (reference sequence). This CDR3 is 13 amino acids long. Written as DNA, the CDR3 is TGCAGTGCTAGTGACGCCCACGGGGATACGCAGTATTTT. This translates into CSASDAHGDTQYF.

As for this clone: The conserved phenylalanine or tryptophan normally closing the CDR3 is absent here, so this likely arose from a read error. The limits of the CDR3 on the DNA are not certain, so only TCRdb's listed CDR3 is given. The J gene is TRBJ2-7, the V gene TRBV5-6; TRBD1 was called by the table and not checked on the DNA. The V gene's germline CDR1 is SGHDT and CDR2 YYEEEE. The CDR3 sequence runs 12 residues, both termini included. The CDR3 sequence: CASSWRDSLGQL.

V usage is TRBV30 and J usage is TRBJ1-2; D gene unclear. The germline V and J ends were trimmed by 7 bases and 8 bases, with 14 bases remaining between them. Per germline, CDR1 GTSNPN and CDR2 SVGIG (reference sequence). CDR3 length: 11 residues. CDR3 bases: TGTGCCTCCCGCGGGTTCGGGGGCTACACCTTC. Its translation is CASRGFGGYTF.

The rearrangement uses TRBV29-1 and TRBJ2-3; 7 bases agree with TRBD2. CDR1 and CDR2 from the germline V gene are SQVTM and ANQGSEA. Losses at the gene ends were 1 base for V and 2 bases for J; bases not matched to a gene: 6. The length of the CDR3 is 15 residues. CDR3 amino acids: CSVEVGGSPTDTQYF. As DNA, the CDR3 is TGCAGCGTTGAAGTGGGCGGGAGCCCCACAGATACGCAGTATTTT.

CDR3 region: CAISEHNYGYTF. The CDR3, as DNA: TGTGCCATCAGTGAACATAACTATGGCTACACCTTC. The chain recombines TRBV10-3 with TRBJ1-2, with no clear D. Germline CDR1 reads ENHRY; CDR2 reads SYGVKD. This CDR3 region has 12 residues. V shed 3 bases and J shed 1 base, with 3 bases lying between them.

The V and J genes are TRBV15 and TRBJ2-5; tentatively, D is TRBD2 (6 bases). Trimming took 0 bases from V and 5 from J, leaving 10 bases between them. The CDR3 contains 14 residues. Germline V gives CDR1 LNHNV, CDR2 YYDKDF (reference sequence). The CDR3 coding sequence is TGTGCCACCAGCAGAGATATAGCGGCGGAGACCCAGTACTTC. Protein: CATSRDIAAETQYF.

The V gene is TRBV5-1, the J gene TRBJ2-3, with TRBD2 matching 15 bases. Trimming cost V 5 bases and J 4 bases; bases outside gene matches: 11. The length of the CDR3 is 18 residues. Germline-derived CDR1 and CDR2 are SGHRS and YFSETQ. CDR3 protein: CASRESGTSGRRADTQYF. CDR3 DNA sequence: TGCGCCAGCAGGGAATCCGGGACTAGCGGGAGGAGGGCAGATACGCAGTATTTT.

The DNA for the CDR3 is TGTGCCAGCAGCGTAAGGACTAGCGGAGAAAAAGAGACCCAGTACTTC. It yields the protein CASSVRTSGEKETQYF. The chain combines TRBV11-1 with TRBJ2-5; 10 bases are a match to TRBD2. The germline V gene encodes CDR1 SGHAT and CDR2 FQDESV (reference sequence). V lost 5 bases to trimming and J lost 3 bases; unmatched junction nucleotides: 9. This CDR3 has 16 residues.

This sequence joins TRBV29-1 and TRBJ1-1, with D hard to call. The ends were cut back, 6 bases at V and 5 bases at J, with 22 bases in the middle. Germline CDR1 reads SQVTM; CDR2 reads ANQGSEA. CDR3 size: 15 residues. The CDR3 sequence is CSVTHSAGFGTEAFF. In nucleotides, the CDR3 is TGCAGCGTCACACACTCGGCGGGGTTTGGTACTGAAGCTTTCTTT.

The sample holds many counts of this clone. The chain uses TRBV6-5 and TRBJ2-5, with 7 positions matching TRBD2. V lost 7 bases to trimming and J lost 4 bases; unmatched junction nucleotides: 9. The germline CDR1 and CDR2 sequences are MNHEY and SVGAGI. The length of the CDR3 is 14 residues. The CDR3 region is CASTAIGRAETQYF. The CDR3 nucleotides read TGTGCCAGCACCGCGATTGGGAGGGCAGAGACCCAGTACTTC.

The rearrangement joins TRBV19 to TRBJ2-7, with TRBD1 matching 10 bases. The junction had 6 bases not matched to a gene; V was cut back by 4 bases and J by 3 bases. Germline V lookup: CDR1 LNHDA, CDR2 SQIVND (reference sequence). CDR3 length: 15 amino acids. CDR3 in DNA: TGTGCCAGTAGTACCGGCGGGACAGGGGACTACGAGCAGTACTTC. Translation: CASSTGGTGDYEQYF. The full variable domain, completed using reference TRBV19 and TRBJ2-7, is DGGITQSPKYLFRKEGQNVTLSCEQNLNHDAMYWYRQDPGQGLRLIYYSQIVNDFQKGDIAEGYSVSREKKESFPLTVTSAQKNPTAFYLCASSTGGTGDYEQYFGPGTRLTVT.

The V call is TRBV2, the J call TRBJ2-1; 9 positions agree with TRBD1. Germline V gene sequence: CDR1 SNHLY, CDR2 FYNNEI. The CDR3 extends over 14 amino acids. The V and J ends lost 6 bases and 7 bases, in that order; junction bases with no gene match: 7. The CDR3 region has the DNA TGTGCCAGCAGGCGGACAGGGGCCGGGAATGAGCAGTTCTTC. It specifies CASRRTGAGNEQFF.

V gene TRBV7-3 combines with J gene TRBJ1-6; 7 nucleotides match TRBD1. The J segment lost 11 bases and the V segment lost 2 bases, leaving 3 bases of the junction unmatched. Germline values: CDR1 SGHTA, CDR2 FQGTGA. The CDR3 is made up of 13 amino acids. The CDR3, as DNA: TGTGCCAGCAGCTTATCAGGGACAGCACCCCTCCACTTT. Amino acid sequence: CASSLSGTAPLHF.

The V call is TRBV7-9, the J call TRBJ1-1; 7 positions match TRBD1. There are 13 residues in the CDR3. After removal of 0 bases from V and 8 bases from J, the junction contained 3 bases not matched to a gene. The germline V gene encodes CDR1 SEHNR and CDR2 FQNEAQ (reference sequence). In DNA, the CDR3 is TGTGCCAGCAGCTTAGCGGGGACAGCCGAAGCTTTCTTT. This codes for CASSLAGTAEAFF. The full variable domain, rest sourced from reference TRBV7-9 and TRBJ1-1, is DTGVSQNPRHKITKRGQNVTFRCDPISEHNRLYWYRQTLGQGPEFLTYFQNEAQLEKSRLLSDRFSAERPKGSFSTLEIQRTEQGDSAMYLCASSLAGTAEAFFGQGTRLTVV.

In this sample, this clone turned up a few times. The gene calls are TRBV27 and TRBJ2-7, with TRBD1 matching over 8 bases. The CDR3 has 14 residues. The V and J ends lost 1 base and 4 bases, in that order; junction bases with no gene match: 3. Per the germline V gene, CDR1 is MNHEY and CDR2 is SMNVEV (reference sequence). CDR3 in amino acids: CASSLYQGAYEQYF. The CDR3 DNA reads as TGTGCCAGCAGTTTATATCAGGGGGCGTACGAGCAGTACTTC.

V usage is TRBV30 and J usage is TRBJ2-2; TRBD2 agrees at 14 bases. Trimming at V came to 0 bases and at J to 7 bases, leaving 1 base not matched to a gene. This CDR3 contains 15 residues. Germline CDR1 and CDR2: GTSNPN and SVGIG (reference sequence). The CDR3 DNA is TGTGCCTGGAGTGTAGGGACTAGCGGGAGCGGGGAGCTGTTTTTT. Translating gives CAWSVGTSGSGELFF.

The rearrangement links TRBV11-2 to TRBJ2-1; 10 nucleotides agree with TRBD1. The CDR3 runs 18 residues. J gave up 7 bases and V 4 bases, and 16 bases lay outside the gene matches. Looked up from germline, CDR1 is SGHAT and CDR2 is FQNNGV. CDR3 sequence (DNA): TGTGCCAGCAGCTCTAGGGCCGACAGGGGGCTCCTCTGGAATGAGCAGTTCTTC. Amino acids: CASSSRADRGLLWNEQFF.

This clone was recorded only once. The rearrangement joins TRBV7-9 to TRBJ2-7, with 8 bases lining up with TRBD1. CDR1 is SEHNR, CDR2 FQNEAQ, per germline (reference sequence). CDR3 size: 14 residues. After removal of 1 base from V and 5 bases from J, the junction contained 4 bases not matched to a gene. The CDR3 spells CASSLVQGANEQYF. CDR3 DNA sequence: TGTGCCAGCAGCTTAGTCCAGGGGGCCAACGAGCAGTACTTC.

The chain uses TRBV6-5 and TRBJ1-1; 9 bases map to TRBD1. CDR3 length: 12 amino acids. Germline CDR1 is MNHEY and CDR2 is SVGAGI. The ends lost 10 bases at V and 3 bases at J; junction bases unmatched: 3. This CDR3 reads CATDRGDTEAFF. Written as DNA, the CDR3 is TGTGCCACCGACAGGGGGGACACTGAAGCTTTCTTT.

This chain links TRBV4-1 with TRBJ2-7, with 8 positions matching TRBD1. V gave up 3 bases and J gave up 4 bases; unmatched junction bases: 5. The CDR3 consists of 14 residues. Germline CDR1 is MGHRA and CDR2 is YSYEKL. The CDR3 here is CASSHSGTGYEQYF. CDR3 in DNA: TGCGCCAGCAGCCATTCCGGGACAGGTTACGAGCAGTACTTC.

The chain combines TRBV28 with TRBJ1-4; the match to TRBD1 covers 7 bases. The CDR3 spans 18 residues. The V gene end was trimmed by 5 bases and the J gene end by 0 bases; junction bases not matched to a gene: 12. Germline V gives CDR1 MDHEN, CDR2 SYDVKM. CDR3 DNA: TGTGCCAGCAGTCCCTATCCGGGGCAGGGGGCAACTAATGAAAAACTGTTTTTT. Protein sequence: CASSPYPGQGATNEKLFF. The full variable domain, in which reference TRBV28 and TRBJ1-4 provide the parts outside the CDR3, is DVKVTQSSRYLVKRTGEKVFLECVQDMDHENMFWYRQDPGLGLRLIYFSYDVKMKEKGDIPEGYSVSREKKERFSLILESASTNQTSMYLCASSPYPGQGATNEKLFFGSGTQLSVL.

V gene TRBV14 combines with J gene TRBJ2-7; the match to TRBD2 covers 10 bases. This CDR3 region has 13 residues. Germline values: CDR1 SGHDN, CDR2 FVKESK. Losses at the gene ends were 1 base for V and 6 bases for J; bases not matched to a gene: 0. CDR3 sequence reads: CASSQVAGGEQYF. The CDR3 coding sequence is TGTGCCAGCAGCCAAGTAGCGGGGGGCGAGCAGTACTTC. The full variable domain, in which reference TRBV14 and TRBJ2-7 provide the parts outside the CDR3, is EAGVTQFPSHSVIEKGQTVTLRCDPISGHDNLYWYRRVMGKEIKFLLHFVKESKQDESGMPNNRFLAERTGGTYSTLKVQPAELEDSGVYFCASSQVAGGEQYFGPGTRLTVT.